The clone carrying this T cell receptor beta chain was counted a few times. Generated by immunoSEQ multiplex PCR, the TCRdb table keeps only in-frame clones and is missing some. The sample consists of 310,000 or so clones, around 86% of them appearing once. This record belongs to a study of blood T cell repertoires in COVID-19. The sequencing sample was made of peripheral blood. This TCR derives from a man in his fifties with active or convalescent COVID-19.

The CDR3 here is CASRGDGNTIYF. CDR3 sequence (DNA): TGTGCCAGCAGGGGAGATGGAAACACCATATATTTT. The gene calls are TRBV2 and TRBJ1-3; D ambiguous. There are 12 residues in the CDR3. Per germline, CDR1 SNHLY and CDR2 FYNNEI. Deletions cut 6 bases from V and 3 bases from J, with 6 bases between. The full variable domain, in which reference TRBV2 and TRBJ1-3 provide the parts outside the CDR3, is EPEVTQTPSHQVTQMGQEVILRCVPISNHLYFYWYRQILGQKVEFLVSFYNNEISEKSEIFDDQFSVERPDGSNFTLKIRSTKLEDSAMYFCASRGDGNTIYFGEGSWLTVV.